Shown below are 22 T cell receptor beta chains from a single sample sequenced in a study of blood T cell repertoires in COVID-19. Here immunoSEQ multiplex PCR was the method, and the copy in TCRdb shows in-frame clones only, minus some. The sample lists over 200,000 clones; over 80% were seen once. The sample taken for sequencing was PBMCs or T cells enriched from blood (not recorded which). These receptor sequences come from a man aged 25-45 years who had recovered from COVID-19.

The V call is TRBV19, the J call TRBJ1-4; D is ambiguous. This CDR3 has 15 residues. The germline gives CDR1 LNHDA, CDR2 SQIVND (reference sequence). V was pared by 5 bases and J by 0 bases, with 10 bases between. The CDR3 spells CASSPPQATNEKLFF. DNA for the CDR3: TGTGCCAGTAGTCCACCGCAGGCAACTAATGAAAAACTGTTTTTT.

This clone was seen once. This chain connects TRBV6-2 or TRBV6-3 to TRBJ2-4, with a weak D call TRBD1 (6 bases). The CDR3 consists of 15 residues. The ends were cut back, 2 bases at V and 9 bases at J, with 17 bases in the middle. Germline V gene sequence: CDR1 MNHEY, CDR2 SVGEGT. The CDR3 reads CASSYGYRGQSIQYF. CDR3 in DNA: TGTGCCAGCAGTTACGGTTACCGGGGACAATCCATTCAGTACTTC.

The chain recombines TRBV10-3 with TRBJ2-3; 13 nucleotides align to TRBD2. Germline CDR1 and CDR2: ENHRY and SYGVKD. After removal of 0 bases from V and 1 base from J, the junction contained 1 base not matched to a gene. The CDR3 is 17 amino acids. In DNA, the CDR3 is TGTGCCATCAGTGAGTCCGGGACTAGCGGGGGCACAGATACGCAGTATTTT. Protein product: CAISESGTSGGTDTQYF.

This chain connects TRBV6-5 to TRBJ1-5, with D possibly TRBD1 on 5 matching bases. The V gene lost 0 bases and the J gene lost 3 bases, with 9 bases spanning the gap. Germline V gives CDR1 MNHEY, CDR2 SVGAGI. This CDR3 contains 15 residues. The DNA for the CDR3 is TGTGCCAGCAGTTACTCGACAGATTCCAATCAGCCCCAGCATTTT. Its protein product is CASSYSTDSNQPQHF.

This clone is medium-sized in the sample. The sample has other DNA sequences that encode this CDR3 too. The chain employs TRBV2 and TRBJ2-7, with D possibly being TRBD1 (5 bases). The CDR3 runs to 14 residues. V lost 2 bases, J lost 2 bases, and 10 bases lay in between. Germline lookup yields CDR1 SNHLY and CDR2 FYNNEI. The chain's CDR3 is CASSERGRAYEQYF. DNA of the CDR3: TGTGCCAGCAGTGAAAGAGGCAGGGCCTACGAGCAGTACTTC.

The chain joins TRBV27 to TRBJ1-5; D remains ambiguous. This CDR3 region has 13 residues. Germline V gene lookup returns CDR1 MNHEY and CDR2 SMNVEV (reference sequence). Trimming took off 3 bases at V and 5 bases at J, with 8 bases between the two ends. CDR3 DNA sequence: TGTGCCAGCAGTTTCGCTGGCTATCAGCCCCAGCATTTT. Protein: CASSFAGYQPQHF.

The chain links TRBV6-2 or TRBV6-3 to TRBJ1-5, with 12 nucleotides matching TRBD1. From germline, CDR1 is MNHEY and CDR2 SVGEGT. V lost 6 bases, J lost 3 bases, and 6 bases stayed unmatched. The CDR3 length is 16 residues. The chain's CDR3 is CASSHRGQGANQPQHF. The CDR3 region has the DNA TGTGCCAGCAGCCACAGGGGACAGGGGGCCAATCAGCCCCAGCATTTT.

This clone has just a few counts. J is TRBJ2-1 and V is TRBV6-4, with TRBD2 identical over 10 bases. CDR1 MRHNA and CDR2 SNTAGT come from the germline V gene. The CDR3 is 13 residues long. Trimming at V came to 5 bases and at J to 6 bases, leaving 1 base not matched to a gene. The chain's CDR3 is CASSSGGANEQFF. CDR3 sequence (DNA): TGTGCCAGCAGTAGCGGGGGGGCCAATGAGCAGTTCTTC.

The V gene is TRBV4-1, the J gene TRBJ2-3, with 9 bases aligning to TRBD2. With 0 bases clipped from V and 8 bases from J, the junction kept 12 bases outside the gene matches. Germline V gene lookup returns CDR1 MGHRA and CDR2 YSYEKL. The CDR3 consists of 17 residues. For the CDR3, the DNA is TGCGCCAGCAGCCAAGATGGGCTAGCGGGGCCCCCTGGTACGCAGTATTTT. The encoded protein is CASSQDGLAGPPGTQYF.

This clone was detected only a few times. The chain links TRBV4-1 to TRBJ1-4; a possible D gene is TRBD1 (6 bases). The CDR3 is 14 amino acids. The germline V gene has CDR1 MGHRA and CDR2 YSYEKL. Trimming took off 4 bases at V and 4 bases at J, with 10 bases between the two ends. The CDR3 nucleotides are TGCGCCAGCAGCCGAGGGGGAAGTAATGAAAAACTGTTTTTT. It translates to CASSRGGSNEKLFF.

This chain links TRBV14 with TRBJ1-3; 7 nucleotides align to TRBD1. This CDR3 contains 15 residues. Germline CDR1 SGHDN, CDR2 FVKESK. V was clipped by 1 base and J by 2 bases; unmatched bases: 2. Written as DNA, the CDR3 is TGTGCCAGCAGCCAAGTGAGGGGGCCTGGAAACACCATATATTTT. This gives the protein CASSQVRGPGNTIYF.

J is TRBJ1-5 and V is TRBV27, with a possible D match to TRBD1 (5 bases). The germline gives CDR1 MNHEY, CDR2 SMNVEV (reference sequence). The V end lost 6 bases, the J end lost 6 bases, and 12 bases lay between the germline ends. CDR3 length equals 13 residues. CDR3 sequence (DNA): TGTGCCAGCAGCGGCAAAACAGGTCAGCCCCAGCATTTT. Protein: CASSGKTGQPQHF.

The CDR3 reads CASSYSLGGDYGYTF. CDR3 coding DNA: TGTGCCAGCAGTTACTCACTCGGGGGAGACTATGGCTACACCTTC. This chain joins TRBV6-5 and TRBJ1-2; a weak D match, TRBD1 (5 bases). The CDR3 has 15 amino acids. V lost 0 bases and J lost 3, with 11 bases in between. Germline V gives CDR1 MNHEY, CDR2 SVGAGI.

This clone has just one count. The chain is built from TRBV28 and TRBJ2-3; the D gene is possibly TRBD2 (5 bases). The germline CDR1 and CDR2 sequences are MDHEN and SYDVKM. The length of the CDR3 is 14 residues. The germline V and J ends were trimmed by 2 bases and 7 bases, with 13 bases remaining between them. The CDR3 protein is CASSLSLAQYTQYF. For the CDR3, the DNA is TGTGCCAGCAGTTTAAGTCTAGCCCAATATACGCAGTATTTT.

The chain links TRBV30 to TRBJ1-2, with a tentative D call TRBD1 (6 bases). The CDR3 loop spans 11 amino acids. CDR1 is GTSNPN, CDR2 SVGIG, per germline (reference sequence). V was clipped by 0 bases and J by 14 bases, with 13 bases between them. The CDR3 spells CAWSVGGAGTF. The CDR3 region has the DNA TGTGCCTGGAGTGTAGGGGGGGCGGGAACCTTC.

The V and J genes are TRBV6-5 and TRBJ2-4, with 9 bases lining up with TRBD2. Trimming removed 5 bases from V and 6 bases from J; junction bases left unmatched: 5. This CDR3 is built from 14 residues. Germline CDR1 is MNHEY and CDR2 is SVGAGI. The CDR3 coding sequence is TGTGCCAGCAGTCCTAGCGGGGCCCTAAACATTCAGTACTTC. It specifies CASSPSGALNIQYF.

This chain connects TRBV7-2 to TRBJ2-7; D possibly corresponds to TRBD1 (5 bases). Between the trimmed V and J ends, which lost 2 bases and 3 bases, there was a span of 11 bases. CDR1 is SGHTA, CDR2 FQGNSA, per germline. CDR3 length: 14 amino acids. CDR3: CASSLRQGLYEQYF. CDR3 DNA: TGTGCCAGCAGCTTAAGGCAGGGCCTCTACGAGCAGTACTTC.

V is TRBV2 and J is TRBJ1-5, with no clear D. This CDR3 comprises 16 residues. Germline V gives CDR1 SNHLY, CDR2 FYNNEI. The ends were cut back, 2 bases at V and 4 bases at J, with 15 bases in the middle. Here the CDR3 DNA reads TGTGCCAGCAGTGAATTGAGGGCGAGATTAAATCAGCCCCAGCATTTT. This gives the protein CASSELRARLNQPQHF.

The V and J genes are TRBV11-2 and TRBJ2-7, with D possibly being TRBD1 (6 bases). Trimming stripped 5 bases from V and 3 bases from J, with 26 bases between. CDR3 length: 18 residues. Germline V gives CDR1 SGHAT, CDR2 FQNNGV. Written as DNA, the CDR3 is TGTGCCAGCAGCCGCAGAAAAAGAGACAGAGGGGGAATCTACGAGCAGTACTTC. Protein sequence: CASSRRKRDRGGIYEQYF.

The rearrangement joins TRBV10-1 to TRBJ2-1, with 12 positions matching TRBD2. The CDR3 covers 18 residues. Germline CDR1 reads WNHNN; CDR2 reads SYGVQD (reference sequence). V was clipped by 2 bases and J by 7 bases; unmatched bases: 12. CDR3 loop: CASSESGLAGGPRNEQFF. The DNA for the CDR3 is TGCGCCAGCAGTGAGAGTGGGCTAGCGGGAGGGCCTAGAAATGAGCAGTTCTTC.

The CDR3 nucleotides read TGTGCCAGCAGGGTGGGAGGGACTGAAGCTTTCTTT. Protein sequence: CASRVGGTEAFF. This sequence joins TRBV6-4 and TRBJ1-1; D unclear. Per the germline V gene, CDR1 is MRHNA and CDR2 is SNTAGT. This CDR3 comprises 12 residues. The V gene lost 6 bases and the J gene lost 5 bases, with 10 bases spanning the gap.

The rearrangement links TRBV12-3 or TRBV12-4 to TRBJ1-1, with D tentatively TRBD1 (6 bases). Trimming shortened V by 8 bases and J by 7 bases, and 14 bases separated the two germline ends. The CDR3 spans 12 residues. The CDR3 bases are TGTGCCAGCTCAGGGGATTATGGTGAAGCTTTCTTT. Encoded protein: CASSGDYGEAFF.